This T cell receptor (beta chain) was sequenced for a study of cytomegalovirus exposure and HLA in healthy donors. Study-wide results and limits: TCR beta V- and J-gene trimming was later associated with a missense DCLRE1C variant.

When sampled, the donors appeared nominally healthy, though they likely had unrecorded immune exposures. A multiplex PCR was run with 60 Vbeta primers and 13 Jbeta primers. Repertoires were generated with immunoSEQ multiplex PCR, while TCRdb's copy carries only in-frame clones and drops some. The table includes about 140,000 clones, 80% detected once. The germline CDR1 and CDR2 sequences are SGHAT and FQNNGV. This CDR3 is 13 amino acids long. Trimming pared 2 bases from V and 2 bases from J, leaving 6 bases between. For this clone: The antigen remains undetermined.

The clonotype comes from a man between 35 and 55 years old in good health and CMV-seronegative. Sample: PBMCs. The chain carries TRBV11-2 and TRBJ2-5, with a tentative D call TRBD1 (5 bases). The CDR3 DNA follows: TGTGCCAGCAGCTTACAGGGACAAGAGACCCAGTACTTC. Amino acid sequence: CASSLQGQETQYF. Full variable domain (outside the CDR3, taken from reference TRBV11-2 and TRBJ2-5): EAGVAQSPRYKIIEKRQSVAFWCNPISGHATLYWYQQILGQGPKLLIQFQNNGVVDDSQLPKDRFSAERLKGVDSTLKIQPAKLEDSAVYLCASSLQGQETQYFGPGTRLLVL.